Listed below are T cell receptor beta chains from one sample, sequenced in a study of blood T cell repertoires in COVID-19. The table came from immunoSEQ multiplex PCR; TCRdb's copy has only in-frame clones and leaves some out. The repertoire holds roughly 68,000 clones, with approximately 85% as singletons. Sequenced sample: peripheral blood. These receptors all come from a man aged 45-60 years with acute or convalescent COVID-19. The CDR3 runs from the conserved cysteine through the conserved F or W. D genes are given only for firm matches. A row's size may be missing; if present it is once, few, many or a size class.

J gene | D gene | clone size | V gene | CDR3 DNA | CDR3 protein
TRBJ2-1 | TRBD1 | once | TRBV19 | TGTGCCAGTAGTCAGGACAGGGGTTGGGCAGATGAGCAGTTCTTC | CASSQDRGWADEQFF
TRBJ2-1 | TRBD2 | NA | TRBV7-3 | TGTGCCAGCAGTTCAGTGACTAGCGCTCTCTTC | CASSSVTSALF
TRBJ1-3 | NA | NA | TRBV11-1 | TGTGCCAGCAGCTGGGGGGACGCCCGAGACATTCAGTTT | CASSWGDARDIQF
TRBJ1-1 | NA | few | TRBV5-1 | TGCGCCAGCAGCTTGGAGGGAGGGGGGAGGAACACTGAAGCTTTCTTT | CASSLEGGGRNTEAFF
TRBJ1-2 | NA | NA | TRBV5-6 | TGTGCCAGCAACTGGCCGGGAGAAACGTATGGCTACACCTTC | CASNWPGETYGYTF
TRBJ1-4 | TRBD1 | NA | TRBV6-1 | TGTGCCAGCAGTGAAACTCCAGGGGGCCATGAAAAACTGTTTTTT | CASSETPGGHEKLFF
TRBJ2-1 | TRBD2 | NA | TRBV11-2 | TGTGCCAGCAGCTTCCAGCGGGGGCCCTCCTACAATGAGCAGTTCTTC | CASSFQRGPSYNEQFF
TRBJ2-3 | TRBD2 | NA | TRBV4-1 | TGCGCCAGCAGCCAAGATACGCTGGGCGGGGGACTCACAGATACGCAGTATTTT | CASSQDTLGGGLTDTQYF
TRBJ2-1 | NA | NA | TRBV3-1/TRBV3-2 | TGTGCCAGCAGCCAAGATTGGGCTAGCAGGTATGAGCAGTTCTTC | CASSQDWASRYEQFF
TRBJ1-1 | TRBD1 | NA | TRBV30 | TGTGCCTGCGACAGGGGGGACACTGAAGCTTTCTTT | CACDRGDTEAFF
TRBJ2-1 | TRBD1 | NA | TRBV5-4 | TGTGCCAGCAGCTCGGGAGGACAGGGGGAGTATGAGCAGTTCTTC | CASSSGGQGEYEQFF
TRBJ1-4 | NA | NA | TRBV19 | TGTGCCAGTAGTCGAGGGGGAACTGAAAAACTGTTTTTT | CASSRGGTEKLFF
TRBJ1-1 | TRBD1 | once | TRBV29-1 | TGCAGCGTTGCCCAACAACAGGGGAAGGGGAACACTGAAGCTTTCTTT | CSVAQQQGKGNTEAFF
TRBJ1-1 | TRBD1 | NA | TRBV4-1 | TGCGCCAGCAGCCGCCAGACAGGGGGAGATTGGACTGAAGCTTTCTTT | CASSRQTGGDWTEAFF
TRBJ1-5 | TRBD1 | NA | TRBV5-8 | TGTGCCAGCAGCTTGGTTCGGCAGGGGGTAGATCAGCCCCAGCATTTT | CASSLVRQGVDQPQHF
TRBJ1-3 | NA | few | TRBV28 | TGTGCCAGCAGGAGACAGGGAAACACCATATATTTT | CASRRQGNTIYF
TRBJ2-1 | NA | NA | TRBV5-4 | TGTGCCAGCAGCTTGGGTGACTCGGGGTACAATGAGCAGTTCTTC | CASSLGDSGYNEQFF
TRBJ1-1 | NA | NA | TRBV5-1 | TGCGCCAGCAGCTTGGCTAGGACATTCTCCTCGAACACTGAAGCTTTCTTT | CASSLARTFSSNTEAFF
TRBJ1-1 | NA | NA | TRBV19 | TGTGCCAGTACTCGGGAGAGGACTGTGAACACTGAAGCTTTCTTT | CASTRERTVNTEAFF
TRBJ1-1 | NA | NA | TRBV3-1/TRBV3-2 | TGTGCCAGCAGCCAAGAACCCTACCCGAACACTGAAGCTTTCTTT | CASSQEPYPNTEAFF
TRBJ1-3 | NA | NA | TRBV7-2 | TGTGCCAGCAGCTTAGCGTCAGGCGGAAACACCATATATTTT | CASSLASGGNTIYF
TRBJ1-6 | NA | NA | TRBV9 | TGTGCCAGCAGCGTAGCTCCCCTAAGCTCCTATAATTCACCCCTCCACTTT | CASSVAPLSSYNSPLHF
TRBJ2-7 | NA | NA | TRBV24-1 | TGTGCCACCAGTGATCCAGGCAACCTCTACGAGCAGTACTTC | CATSDPGNLYEQYF
TRBJ2-1 | TRBD1 | NA | TRBV7-8 | TGTGCCAGCAGAACACGACAGGGAATCAACAATGAGCAGTTCTTC | CASRTRQGINNEQFF
TRBJ1-2 | TRBD1 | NA | TRBV7-9 | TGTGCCAGCAGCTTAGGCCAGGGACAGGCTAACTATGGCTACACCTTC | CASSLGQGQANYGYTF
TRBJ2-3 | TRBD1 | NA | TRBV6-5 | TGTGCCAGCAGTTACTCTCATACAGGGGCCACGCAGTATTTT | CASSYSHTGATQYF
TRBJ2-3 | NA | NA | TRBV11-2 | TGTGCCAGCAGCTCAAGATTAGTAAGCACAGATACGCAGTATTTT | CASSSRLVSTDTQYF
TRBJ1-3 | TRBD1 | NA | TRBV3-1/TRBV3-2 | TGTGCCAGCAGCCAAGGAGGTTTACACAGGGGGCAGAACACCATATATTTT | CASSQGGLHRGQNTIYF
TRBJ1-1 | TRBD1 | NA | TRBV4-2 | TGTGCCAGCAGCCAACTTACTCAGGGGGTGACTGAAGCTTTCTTT | CASSQLTQGVTEAFF
TRBJ1-5 | NA | NA | TRBV19 | TGTGCCAGCAGTGGGCAGATCAATCAGCCCCAGCATTTT | CASSGQINQPQHF
TRBJ2-3 | NA | NA | TRBV6-5 | TGTGCCAGCCAGGAGGGCGATGCGCAGTATTTT | CASQEGDAQYF
TRBJ1-2 | TRBD1 | NA | TRBV9 | TGTGCCAGCAGCGTAGGGGACAGGGGGATCGCGCAGGATGGCTACACCTTC | CASSVGDRGIAQDGYTF
TRBJ2-7 | NA | few | TRBV6-5 | TGTGCCAGCAGTTATGGAAGAACAGGGAGCGAGCAGTACTTC | CASSYGRTGSEQYF
TRBJ1-4 | TRBD1 | NA | TRBV28 | TGTGCCAGCAGTCTTGGACAGGGGGCTTTCACTAATGAAAAACTGTTTTTT | CASSLGQGAFTNEKLFF
TRBJ2-5 | NA | NA | TRBV2 | TGTGCCAGCAGCCAAGCCCGGGAAACCCAGTACTTC | CASSQARETQYF